This passage covers 26 T cell receptor beta chains from one sample sequenced in a study of human T cells and chemical hapten exposure. TCRdb re-called the RACE reads through MiXCR, storing one row per CDR3 protein. In the table there are about 69,000 distinct CDR3 sequences, about 9.4% of which are singletons. The time point here: patch test 2, 6 weeks after DPC sensitization. The treatment is: therapeutic diphenylcyclopropenone sensitization with weekly scalp DPC. Sequenced here: whole blood, sampled in connection with sensitization to the hapten diphenylcyclopropenone (DPC). Every receptor here comes from a woman aged 45 to 65 with alopecia areata. Some clones in this sample may be carry-over from other donors' samples.

J is TRBJ2-1 and V is TRBV9; TRBD2 aligns across 7 bases. This CDR3 spans 15 amino acids. Germline values: CDR1 SGDLS, CDR2 YYNGEE. The ends lost 4 bases at V and 7 bases at J; junction bases unmatched: 11. The DNA for the CDR3 is TGTGCCAGCAGCCCCCGAGCGGCGGGAGATAATGAGCAGTTCTTC. Translated, it gives CASSPRAAGDNEQFF. The entire variable domain, with the rest obtained from reference TRBV9 and TRBJ2-1, is as follows: DSGVTQTPKHLITATGQRVTLRCSPRSGDLSVYWYQQSLDQGLQFLIQYYNGEERAKGNILERFSAQQFPDLHSELNLSSLELGDSALYFCASSPRAAGDNEQFFGPGTRLTVL.

This clonotype was counted only a few times. V is TRBV29-1 and J is TRBJ2-7; 10 bases line up with TRBD1. Germline values: CDR1 SQVTM, CDR2 ANQGSEA. The junction had 8 bases not matched to a gene; V was cut back by 7 bases and J by 5 bases. This CDR3 spans 13 amino acids. The CDR3 bases are TGCAGCGCCCAGAGGGACAGGGGCAACGAGCAGTACTTC. Translated, it gives CSAQRDRGNEQYF.

The table lists this clonotype with many counts. V and J are TRBV21-1 and TRBJ2-2. TRBV21-1 is recorded as a pseudogene. The CDR3 has 12 amino acids. The CDR3 region has the DNA TGTGCCAGCACCAAAATTACCGGGGAGCTGTTTTTT. Protein sequence: CASTKITGELFF.

CDR3 in amino acids: CASNHRDAETQYF. CDR3 DNA sequence: TGTGCCAGCAACCACCGGGACGCAGAGACCCAGTACTTC. This chain joins TRBV12-3 or TRBV12-4 and TRBJ2-5, with D perhaps TRBD1 or TRBD2 (5 bases each). CDR3 length: 13 amino acids. The V gene lost 7 bases and the J gene lost 4 bases, with 13 bases spanning the gap.

This clonotype was seen ten or more times. V and J are TRBV5-1 and TRBJ2-5; 9 nucleotides align to TRBD2. V trimming: 1 base; J trimming: 5 bases; junction bases outside the gene matches: 9. The CDR3 contains 16 residues. The germline V gene encodes CDR1 SGHRS and CDR2 YFSETQ. The CDR3 sequence is CASSLWLAGSSETQYF. Here the CDR3 DNA reads TGCGCCAGCAGCTTGTGGCTAGCGGGAAGCTCGGAGACCCAGTACTTC. The complete variable domain, with remaining parts taken from reference TRBV5-1 and TRBJ2-5, reads KAGVTQTPRYLIKTRGQQVTLSCSPISGHRSVSWYQQTPGQGLQFLFEYFSETQRNKGNFPGRFSGRQFSNSRSEMNVSTLELGDSALYLCASSLWLAGSSETQYFGPGTRLLVL.

At least ten counts were recorded for this clonotype. J is TRBJ1-1 and V is TRBV11-3, with 7 bases matching TRBD1. Trimming removed 3 bases from V and 6 bases from J; junction bases left unmatched: 7. CDR1 SGHNT and CDR2 YENEEA come from the germline V gene. CDR3 length equals 14 residues. As DNA, the CDR3 is TGTGCCAGCAGCTTGGCTCGACAGGGAGCTGAAGCTTTCTTT. Residues: CASSLARQGAEAFF.

This clonotype has more than one count but fewer than ten. This chain links TRBV6-1 with TRBJ1-2, with D possibly TRBD1 on 5 matching bases. The CDR3 contains 14 residues. The V gene lost 2 bases and the J gene lost 2 bases, with 9 bases spanning the gap. CDR1 is MNHNS and CDR2 is SASEGT in the germline V gene. This CDR3 reads CASSEWRQNYGYTF. For the CDR3, the DNA is TGTGCCAGCAGTGAATGGAGACAGAACTATGGCTACACCTTC.

Ten or more counts support this clonotype. This rearrangement joins TRBV7-9 to TRBJ2-6; D is unclear. Trimming took off 8 bases at V and 0 bases at J, with 5 bases between the two ends. The CDR3 has 13 amino acids. The germline V gene encodes CDR1 SEHNR and CDR2 FQNEAQ (reference sequence). The CDR3 DNA reads TGTGCCAGCGGGCACTCTGGGGCCAACGTCCTGACTTTC. Translation: CASGHSGANVLTF.

At least ten counts were recorded for this clonotype. The chain uses TRBV29-1 and TRBJ2-3; TRBD2 matches at 12 bases. The CDR3 covers 14 residues. J gave up 4 bases and V 7 bases, and 6 bases lay outside the gene matches. The germline CDR1 and CDR2 sequences are SQVTM and ANQGSEA. The DNA of the CDR3 is TGCAGCGCCATGGGGACTAGCGGGTCAGATACGCAGTATTTT. The encoded protein is CSAMGTSGSDTQYF.

The sample holds many counts of this clonotype. This chain joins TRBV11-2 and TRBJ2-4, with TRBD2 identical over 10 bases. This CDR3 is built from 18 residues. CDR1 SGHAT and CDR2 FQNNGV come from the germline V gene. V trimming: 1 base; J trimming: 3 bases; junction bases outside the gene matches: 9. As DNA, the CDR3 is TGTGCCAGCAGCTTAGCAGCGGGAGGGCCACTTGGCAAAAACATTCAGTACTTC. This translates into CASSLAAGGPLGKNIQYF.

This clonotype was recorded many times. The chain links TRBV20-1 to TRBJ1-5; 7 bases agree with TRBD1. Germline loops: CDR1 DFQATT, CDR2 SNEGSKA (reference sequence). V dropped 3 bases and J dropped 7; count of bases not matched to a gene: 6. The CDR3 contains 13 residues. CDR3 in amino acids: CSARMTGLQPQHF. The CDR3 coding sequence is TGCAGTGCTAGGATGACAGGGTTGCAGCCCCAGCATTTT.

This clonotype has a count of ten or more. The chain couples TRBV9 to TRBJ1-1; D remains ambiguous. Trimming cost V 4 bases and J 0 bases, with 10 bases left between them. The CDR3 totals 14 residues. CDR1 is SGDLS, CDR2 YYNGEE, per germline. CDR3 sequence: CASSLGWMNTEAFF. CDR3 sequence (DNA): TGTGCCAGCAGCCTAGGGTGGATGAACACTGAAGCTTTCTTT.

At least ten counts were recorded for this clonotype. V is TRBV18 and J is TRBJ1-5; maybe TRBD1 (5 bases). Germline-derived CDR1 and CDR2 are KGHSH and LQKENI. Trimming pared 2 bases from V and 2 bases from J, leaving 7 bases between. The length of the CDR3 is 14 residues. The CDR3 DNA reads as TGTGCCAGCTCACCAGGCAGGGGCAATCAGCCCCAGCATTTT. As protein: CASSPGRGNQPQHF.

This chain links TRBV29-1 with TRBJ2-1; D might be TRBD1 or TRBD2, each matching 5 bases. Trimming took 7 bases from V and 4 from J, leaving 14 bases between them. The CDR3 totals 13 residues. Germline V lookup: CDR1 SQVTM, CDR2 ANQGSEA. As DNA, the CDR3 is TGCAGCGCAGGGCGGACTGGGTACAATGAGCAGTTCTTC. It yields the protein CSAGRTGYNEQFF.

Many counts were recorded for this clonotype. V usage is TRBV25-1 and J usage is TRBJ1-2; 7 nucleotides line up with TRBD1. Germline V CDR1 and CDR2: MGHDK, SYGVNS. The V segment lost 6 bases and the J segment 4 bases; nucleotides outside the gene matches: 2. The CDR3 covers 12 residues. CDR3 region: CASRGQIYGYTF. The CDR3 nucleotides are TGTGCCAGCAGGGGACAGATCTATGGCTACACCTTC.

This clonotype was observed at least ten times. This chain joins TRBV3-1 and TRBJ2-7; the match to TRBD2 covers 11 bases. The J segment lost 4 bases and the V segment lost 7 bases, leaving 9 bases of the junction unmatched. Germline V gene lookup returns CDR1 LGHDT and CDR2 YNNKEL (reference sequence). The CDR3 is 15 amino acids. This CDR3 is CASTAGTSGRYEQYF. The CDR3, as DNA: TGTGCCAGCACCGCCGGGACTAGCGGAAGGTACGAGCAGTACTTC.

The chain joins TRBV11-2 to TRBJ2-1; D gene unclear. V lost 3 bases and J 3 bases, leaving 6 bases between the germline ends. Germline V gene sequence: CDR1 SGHAT, CDR2 FQNNGV. The CDR3 is made up of 13 amino acids. The CDR3 DNA reads as TGTGCCAGCAGCTTTTGGGACTACAATGAGCAGTTCTTC. As protein: CASSFWDYNEQFF.

V and J are TRBV20-1 and TRBJ2-1; D could derive from TRBD1 or TRBD2 (5 bases each). V shed 5 bases and J shed 1 base, with 15 bases lying between them. The CDR3 loop spans 15 amino acids. Germline CDR1 and CDR2: DFQATT and SNEGSKA (reference sequence). The CDR3 DNA is TGCAGTGCTGCCACCCCCTGGGGGTCCTACAATGAGCAGTTCTTC. Protein: CSAATPWGSYNEQFF.

With regard to this clonotype: It may be a read error: a sequence one base away is much more abundant. V and J are TRBV7-6 and TRBJ2-7; D is perhaps TRBD2 (6 bases). This CDR3 region has 18 residues. CDR1 is SGHVS and CDR2 is FNYEAQ in the germline V gene. The CDR3 loop reads CASSLVGTQRMKPYDQYF. The CDR3 coding sequence is TGTGCCAGCAGCTTAGTTGGGACTCAACGAATGAAGCCCTACGATCAGTACTTC.

In its sample, this clonotype ranks as medium-sized (0.01 to 0.1%). The chain has TRBV4-2 and TRBJ1-1, with no clear D. This CDR3 contains 14 residues. Germline CDR1 and CDR2: LGHNA and YNFKEQ. The V and J ends lost 3 bases and 0 bases respectively, with 8 bases between them. The CDR3: CASSQSGMNTEAFF. CDR3 DNA: TGTGCCAGCAGCCAGTCAGGCATGAACACTGAAGCTTTCTTT.

This clonotype was detected only a few times. V and J are TRBV15 and TRBJ2-1; D gene ambiguous. The V gene's germline CDR1 is LNHNV and CDR2 YYDKDF (reference sequence). Between the trimmed V and J ends, which lost 0 bases and 0 bases, there was a span of 6 bases. The CDR3 covers 15 residues. DNA of the CDR3: TGTGCCACCAGCAGAGATCTGGGCTCCTACAATGAGCAGTTCTTC. This encodes CATSRDLGSYNEQFF.

The chain uses TRBV3-1 and TRBJ2-5; 12 bases are shared with TRBD2. Germline CDR1 and CDR2: LGHDT and YNNKEL (reference sequence). Unmatched junction bases numbered 5, after V lost 1 base and J lost 5 bases. The CDR3 totals 16 residues. In nucleotides, the CDR3 is TGTGCCAGCAGCCAAGGGACGACTAGCGGGAGTGAGACCCAGTACTTC. Translated: CASSQGTTSGSETQYF.

This clonotype appeared many times. This chain uses TRBV7-6 with TRBJ1-2; weak D call: TRBD1 (6 bases). Trimming removed 2 bases from V and 7 bases from J, with 11 bases in between. CDR1 is SGHVS, CDR2 FNYEAQ, per germline. The CDR3 is 13 amino acids. The CDR3 DNA sequence: TGTGCCAGCAGCTTACGGTCAGGGGCTGGCTACACCTTC. Its protein product is CASSLRSGAGYTF.

This clonotype was picked up many times. This chain joins TRBV11-2 and TRBJ2-7; 9 nucleotides agree with TRBD1. There are 14 residues in the CDR3. V trimming: 2 bases; J trimming: 6 bases; junction bases outside the gene matches: 5. CDR1 and CDR2 (germline): SGHAT, FQNNGV. CDR3 amino acids: CASSLPGQGREQYF. DNA of the CDR3: TGTGCCAGCAGCTTACCGGGACAGGGACGCGAGCAGTACTTC.

The V call is TRBV7-9, the J call TRBJ1-2; no clear D. Germline lookup yields CDR1 SEHNR and CDR2 FQNEAQ (reference sequence). The length of the CDR3 is 11 residues. Trimming shortened V by 7 bases and J by 8 bases, and 11 bases separated the two germline ends. DNA for the CDR3: TGTGCCAGCAACCCAACCAGAGGCTACACCTTC. It encodes CASNPTRGYTF.

This clonotype was seen at least ten times. This rearrangement joins TRBV27 to TRBJ2-5; D possibly matches TRBD1 or TRBD2 (6 bases each). The CDR3 covers 15 residues. In germline, CDR1 is MNHEY, CDR2 SMNVEV (reference sequence). V lost 5 bases, J lost 4 bases, and 17 bases lay in between. For the CDR3, the DNA is TGTGCCAGCAGTCCGTATGGGGGGCCCGGAGAGACCCAGTACTTC. Encoded protein: CASSPYGGPGETQYF.